Shown below are 24 T cell receptor beta chains from a single sample sequenced in a study of metastatic and nonmetastatic thyroid tumors. Every patient was untreated before thyroid surgery. TCRdb reanalyzed the PCR reads via MiXCR. The data contain approximately 20,000 clones, about 12% of them singletons. Sequencing was done on a sample of blood. These receptors all come from a male donor with papillary thyroid cancer or a benign thyroid nodule (not recorded which). Some clones in this sample may be carry-over from other donors' samples.

This clone was detected ten times or more. V and J are TRBV7-9 and TRBJ2-1; unclear D gene. Germline assignment: CDR1 SEHNR and CDR2 FQNEAQ (reference sequence). The CDR3 runs 14 residues. The germline V and J ends were trimmed by 0 bases and 5 bases, with 8 bases remaining between them. The DNA for the CDR3 is TGTGCCAGCAGCTTAGCGCTCACCGACAATGAGCAGTTCTTC. Translating it yields CASSLALTDNEQFF.

The CDR3 nucleotides are TGTGCCAGCAGTTATTTAGGGGGCCAGAACATTCAGTACTTC. This sequence encodes CASSYLGGQNIQYF. The chain employs TRBV28 and TRBJ2-4; 7 bases match TRBD1. In germline, CDR1 is MDHEN, CDR2 SYDVKM. The CDR3 runs 14 residues. V gave up 4 bases and J gave up 7 bases; unmatched junction bases: 7. Together with reference TRBV28 and TRBJ2-4, the CDR3 gives the full variable domain: DVKVTQSSRYLVKRTGEKVFLECVQDMDHENMFWYRQDPGLGLRLIYFSYDVKMKEKGDIPEGYSVSREKKERFSLILESASTNQTSMYLCASSYLGGQNIQYFGAGTRLSVL.

This chain links TRBV28 with TRBJ1-3, with no clear D. V gave up 7 bases and J gave up 1 base, with 8 bases separating them. This CDR3 contains 13 residues. Germline V gene sequence: CDR1 MDHEN, CDR2 SYDVKM. The CDR3 sequence: CASIRGSGNTIYF. The CDR3 DNA reads as TGTGCCAGCATCCGTGGGTCTGGAAACACCATATATTTT.

This clone was recorded at least ten times. This chain joins TRBV18 and TRBJ2-2; D not resolved. The CDR3 spans 13 residues. Trimming pared 6 bases from V and 5 bases from J, leaving 10 bases between. CDR1 is KGHSH and CDR2 is LQKENI in the germline V gene. The CDR3 coding sequence is TGTGCCAGCTCTCGCCAGAAGACCGGGGAGCTGTTTTTT. Its translation: CASSRQKTGELFF. Full variable domain (missing parts from reference TRBV18 and TRBJ2-2): NAGVMQNPRHLVRRRGQEARLRCSPMKGHSHVYWYRQLPEEGLKFMVYLQKENIIDESGMPKERFSAEFPKEGPSILRIQQVVRGDSAAYFCASSRQKTGELFFGEGSRLTVL.

The sample holds many counts of this clone. The V call is TRBV27, the J call TRBJ2-1; D call uncertain. Germline V gene data show CDR1 as MNHEY and CDR2 as SMNVEV (reference sequence). Between the trimmed V and J ends, which lost 3 bases and 5 bases, there was a span of 8 bases. CDR3 length equals 13 residues. CDR3: CASSFDRNNEQFF. DNA for the CDR3: TGTGCCAGCAGTTTCGACCGGAACAATGAGCAGTTCTTC.

This clone ranks as medium-sized. The chain links TRBV6-1 to TRBJ1-5; possible D gene TRBD1, 5 bases. CDR3 length equals 13 residues. The germline gives CDR1 MNHNS, CDR2 SASEGT. The ends were cut back, 6 bases at V and 4 bases at J, with 10 bases in the middle. The CDR3 nucleotides are TGTGCCAGCAGAACAGGCCAAAATCAGCCCCAGCATTTT. Its translation is CASRTGQNQPQHF.

This clone was seen more than once but under ten times. This rearrangement joins TRBV27 to TRBJ2-7; no reliable D call. Trimming removed 0 bases from V and 3 bases from J, with 15 bases in between. From germline, CDR1 is MNHEY and CDR2 SMNVEV (reference sequence). The CDR3 contains 16 residues. The CDR3 DNA is TGTGCCAGCAGTTTATCTCATCCCCCTGGAAACTACGAGCAGTACTTC. Translated: CASSLSHPPGNYEQYF.

In its sample, this clone was seen many times. The V gene is TRBV14, the J gene TRBJ2-1; D is uncertain. CDR1 is SGHDN, CDR2 FVKESK, per germline. The V end lost 3 bases, the J end lost 0 bases, and 9 bases lay between the germline ends. The CDR3 has 15 residues. The CDR3 sequence is CASSQSLSSYNEQFF. The CDR3 region has the DNA TGTGCCAGCAGCCAGAGTCTTAGCTCCTACAATGAGCAGTTCTTC.

This clone came up many times. The chain combines TRBV7-9 with TRBJ1-1; D uncertain. CDR1 SEHNR and CDR2 FQNEAQ come from the germline V gene (reference sequence). The CDR3 is 14 residues long. Deletions cut 5 bases from V and 1 base from J, with 11 bases between. CDR3 DNA: TGTGCCAGCAGCCCAACTCTAGAGAACACTGAAGCTTTCTTT. This codes for CASSPTLENTEAFF.

The J gene is TRBJ2-1, the V gene TRBV6-2 or TRBV6-3; D remains ambiguous. V was cut by 0 bases and J by 1 base, with 16 bases left in between. Germline loops: CDR1 MNHEY, CDR2 SVGEGT. CDR3 length: 18 residues. The CDR3 reads CASSYSPWWVESYNEQFF. DNA of the CDR3: TGTGCCAGCAGTTACTCTCCATGGTGGGTTGAATCCTACAATGAGCAGTTCTTC.

This chain uses TRBV12-3 or TRBV12-4 with TRBJ2-7; D possibly corresponds to TRBD1 (5 bases). The CDR3 covers 13 residues. V lost 1 base to trimming and J lost 3 bases, with 7 bases between them. This chain's CDR3 is CASSLGQGYEQYF. Written as DNA, the CDR3 is TGTGCCAGCAGTTTAGGTCAGGGCTACGAGCAGTACTTC.

This clone was counted many times. The chain is built from TRBV3-1 and TRBJ2-1; tentative D call: TRBD2 (5 bases). CDR3 length: 11 amino acids. The V gene lost 3 bases and the J gene lost 12 bases, with 9 bases spanning the gap. CDR1 LGHDT and CDR2 YNNKEL come from the germline V gene (reference sequence). The CDR3 coding sequence is TGTGCCAGCAGCCAGGAGGCCTGGCAGTTCTTC. Translated: CASSQEAWQFF.

The J gene is TRBJ2-6, the V gene TRBV12-3 or TRBV12-4; D gene uncertain. This CDR3 is built from 14 residues. V lost 7 bases and J 4 bases, leaving 11 bases between the germline ends. CDR3: CASTQLEGANVLTF. The CDR3 DNA follows: TGTGCCAGCACCCAGCTTGAGGGGGCCAACGTCCTGACTTTC.

This clone was seen more than once but under ten times. This sequence joins TRBV19 and TRBJ2-2; 7 bases map to TRBD2. Looked up from germline, CDR1 is LNHDA and CDR2 is SQIVND (reference sequence). V lost 11 bases and J lost 6; bases outside the gene matches: 9. The CDR3 totals 13 residues. The DNA for the CDR3 is TGTGCCGCTAGTATGGGGGGGGCCGGGGAGCTGTTTTTT. Amino acid sequence: CAASMGGAGELFF. Combining the CDR3 with reference TRBV19 and TRBJ2-2 gives the whole variable domain DGGITQSPKYLFRKEGQNVTLSCEQNLNHDAMYWYRQDPGQGLRLIYYSQIVNDFQKGDIAEGYSVSREKKESFPLTVTSAQKNPTAFYLCAASMGGAGELFFGEGSRLTVL.

This clone is termed medium-sized. The V and J genes are TRBV6-1 and TRBJ2-7; D is perhaps TRBD1 (6 bases). V lost 7 bases to trimming and J lost 3 bases, with 13 bases between them. The germline gives CDR1 MNHNS, CDR2 SASEGT. The CDR3 runs 13 residues. CDR3 sequence: CASNGQWHYEQYF. The DNA for the CDR3 is TGTGCCAGCAATGGACAGTGGCACTACGAGCAGTACTTC.

This clone appeared a few times. This rearrangement joins TRBV6-2 or TRBV6-3 to TRBJ1-2; a weak D match, TRBD1 (6 bases). The CDR3 extends over 16 amino acids. Germline-derived CDR1 and CDR2 are MNHEY and SVGEGT. The ends were cut back, 0 bases at V and 6 bases at J, with 17 bases in the middle. CDR3 sequence reads: CASSYSPLQGADGYTF. CDR3 in DNA: TGTGCCAGCAGTTACTCCCCCTTACAGGGCGCCGATGGCTACACCTTC.

This clone was seen repeatedly, ten times or more. The rearrangement links TRBV19 to TRBJ1-1; D call uncertain. The CDR3 consists of 15 residues. In germline, CDR1 is LNHDA, CDR2 SQIVND (reference sequence). Trimming stripped 5 bases from V and 3 bases from J, with 16 bases between. DNA of the CDR3: TGTGCCAGTAGTTCCCGAGGTGTTCGCGACACTGAAGCTTTCTTT. Its translation: CASSSRGVRDTEAFF.

This clone was found a few times. The genes are TRBV19 and TRBJ1-5; 7 bases match TRBD1. This CDR3 has 14 amino acids. CDR1 and CDR2 from the germline V gene are LNHDA and SQIVND (reference sequence). J gave up 5 bases and V 4 bases, and 5 bases lay outside the gene matches. CDR3 amino acids: CASSTGQAHQPQHF. The CDR3 DNA follows: TGTGCCAGTAGTACCGGACAGGCGCATCAGCCCCAGCATTTT.

The gene calls are TRBV19 and TRBJ2-3; no definite D call. This CDR3 contains 13 residues. CDR1 is LNHDA and CDR2 is SQIVND in the germline V gene (reference sequence). Trimming shortened V by 1 base and J by 2 bases, and 4 bases separated the two germline ends. In nucleotides, the CDR3 is TGTGCCAGTAGTATAGGAGACACAGATACGCAGTATTTT. Its translation: CASSIGDTDTQYF.

This clone was seen at least ten times. The chain employs TRBV5-4 and TRBJ2-3; D is possibly TRBD2 (7 bases). CDR3 length: 15 residues. The V and J ends lost 6 bases and 5 bases respectively, with 19 bases between them. The germline gives CDR1 SGHNT, CDR2 YYREEE (reference sequence). In nucleotides, the CDR3 is TGTGCCAGCACCAGAGGGGGGGATTCTTTAGATACGCAGTATTTT. Amino acids: CASTRGGDSLDTQYF.

This clone was seen at least ten times. Other nucleotide sequences from this sample produce the same CDR3. V gene TRBV6-1 combines with J gene TRBJ1-5, with a weak D call TRBD1 (5 bases). From germline, CDR1 is MNHNS and CDR2 SASEGT. The CDR3 length is 13 residues. V was clipped by 6 bases and J by 2 bases, with 8 bases between them. CDR3 region: CASRRGGNQPQHF. The DNA for the CDR3 is TGTGCCAGCAGGAGGGGTGGCAATCAGCCCCAGCATTTT.

This sequence joins TRBV7-2 and TRBJ2-1; TRBD2 aligns across 9 bases. The CDR3 is 15 residues long. J gave up 2 bases and V 1 base, and 0 bases lay outside the gene matches. Germline V gene lookup returns CDR1 SGHTA and CDR2 FQGNSA. As DNA, the CDR3 is TGTGCCAGCAGCTTAGTAGCGGGGGCCTACAATGAGCAGTTCTTC. It is translated as CASSLVAGAYNEQFF. Full variable domain (remainder filled in from reference TRBV7-2 and TRBJ2-1): GAGVSQSPSNKVTEKGKDVELRCDPISGHTALYWYRQSLGQGLEFLIYFQGNSAPDKSGLPSDRFSAERTGGSVSTLTIQRTQQEDSAVYLCASSLVAGAYNEQFFGPGTRLTVL.

At least ten counts were recorded for this clone. V gene TRBV7-8 combines with J gene TRBJ2-5; weak D call: TRBD2 (5 bases). The V and J ends lost 6 bases and 2 bases respectively, with 16 bases between them. CDR3 length: 15 residues. Per germline, CDR1 SGHVS and CDR2 FQNEAQ. The CDR3 region is CASSQTEVGQETQYF. The CDR3 region has the DNA TGTGCCAGCAGTCAAACGGAGGTGGGTCAAGAGACCCAGTACTTC.

By its share, this clone is medium-sized. The chain employs TRBV6-1 and TRBJ2-3; 8 nucleotides match TRBD2. CDR3 length: 16 amino acids. The V and J ends lost 5 bases and 6 bases, in that order; junction bases with no gene match: 13. The germline CDR1 and CDR2 sequences are MNHNS and SASEGT. Here the CDR3 DNA reads TGTGCCAGCAGTTTATCCGGGACTAGGGGTGGGGATACGCAGTATTTT. Translation gives CASSLSGTRGGDTQYF.